These 22 T cell receptor beta chains share one sample of origin, sequenced in a study of identical twins. Each CDR3 protein gets one entry after TCRdb re-called the 5' RACE reads with MiXCR. The profile shows 1.5 million or so distinct CDR3 sequences, around 33% of them singletons. The material sequenced was cord blood. Receptor source: a newborn girl in good health.

This clonotype was observed a handful of times. J is TRBJ1-2 and V is TRBV27; 7 bases are a match to TRBD1. V trimming: 8 bases; J trimming: 2 bases; junction bases outside the gene matches: 5. CDR1 and CDR2 from the germline V gene are MNHEY and SMNVEV (reference sequence). The CDR3 loop spans 13 amino acids. Here the CDR3 DNA reads TGTGCCAGCGGGACAGTCCCCAACTATGGCTACACCTTC. The encoded protein is CASGTVPNYGYTF.

This chain uses TRBV5-1 with TRBJ2-2, with D uncertain. Per germline, CDR1 SGHRS and CDR2 YFSETQ. This CDR3 contains 15 residues. Trimming left V 0 bases short and J 6 bases short, with 12 bases between. The CDR3 nucleotides read TGCGCCAGCAGCTTGGGGGCAGGCTTTGCCGGGGAGCTGTTTTTT. It specifies CASSLGAGFAGELFF.

The chain links TRBV20-1 to TRBJ2-1; 7 positions agree with TRBD2. Germline CDR1 reads DFQATT; CDR2 reads SNEGSKA (reference sequence). Trimming cost V 3 bases and J 1 base; bases outside gene matches: 6. The CDR3 is made up of 15 amino acids. The CDR3 nucleotides are TGCAGTGCTAGTTCCCTAGCGGAATCCTACAATGAGCAGTTCTTC. It encodes CSASSLAESYNEQFF.

The sample holds a few counts of this clonotype. The rearrangement links TRBV20-1 to TRBJ2-7; D call uncertain. The end of the DNA fits TRBJ2-5 better, so the J call may be wrong. The CDR3 runs to 13 residues. From germline, CDR1 is DFQATT and CDR2 SNEGSKA (reference sequence). CDR3 sequence reads: CSARDRLWETQYF. The CDR3 DNA reads TGCAGTGCTAGGGACCGCCTTTGGGAGACCCAGTACTTC.

This clonotype was seen a handful of times. This chain joins TRBV27 and TRBJ1-1, with a possible D match to TRBD1 (5 bases). V was cut by 7 bases and J by 5 bases, with 17 bases left in between. The CDR3 extends over 14 amino acids. From germline, CDR1 is MNHEY and CDR2 SMNVEV (reference sequence). Written as DNA, the CDR3 is TGTGCCAGCACCCCGGAGGGGCGTCATACTGAAGCTTTCTTT. This sequence encodes CASTPEGRHTEAFF.

The chain links TRBV19 to TRBJ2-3; D may match TRBD1 or TRBD2 (5 bases each). The CDR3 totals 13 residues. Trimming removed 3 bases from V and 6 bases from J, with 10 bases in between. Germline V gene lookup returns CDR1 LNHDA and CDR2 SQIVND (reference sequence). The CDR3 nucleotides are TGTGCCAGTAGTATCGGGGCGATGGATACGCAGTATTTT. Translation gives CASSIGAMDTQYF.

This clonotype was seen a handful of times. This rearrangement joins TRBV27 to TRBJ2-3, with D perhaps TRBD2 (6 bases). Germline values: CDR1 MNHEY, CDR2 SMNVEV (reference sequence). This CDR3 spans 18 amino acids. V shed 6 bases and J shed 1 base, with 23 bases lying between them. CDR3 residues: CASRLRVLTPGGTDTQYF. The CDR3 region has the DNA TGTGCCAGCAGACTCAGGGTGTTAACCCCGGGAGGCACAGATACGCAGTATTTT.

This clonotype has a handful of counts. The rearrangement joins TRBV6-6 to TRBJ1-5; TRBD1 aligns across 9 bases. This CDR3 spans 17 amino acids. V trimming: 0 bases; J trimming: 1 base; junction bases outside the gene matches: 4. Germline CDR1 is MNHNY and CDR2 is SVGAGI (reference sequence). CDR3 amino acids: CASSYSKQGASNQPQHF. CDR3 in DNA: TGTGCCAGCAGTTACTCTAAACAGGGGGCGAGCAATCAGCCCCAGCATTTT.

The V call is TRBV7-2, the J call TRBJ2-7, with 8 bases fitting TRBD1. This CDR3 is 17 amino acids long. The V and J ends lost 1 base and 4 bases, in that order; junction bases with no gene match: 12. Germline-derived CDR1 and CDR2 are SGHTA and FQGNSA. CDR3 sequence reads: CASSLVGTPGGLYEQYF. The CDR3 DNA sequence: TGTGCCAGCAGCTTAGTAGGGACCCCAGGGGGCCTGTACGAGCAGTACTTC. The variable domain in full, completed from reference TRBV7-2 and TRBJ2-7, reads GAGVSQSPSNKVTEKGKDVELRCDPISGHTALYWYRQSLGQGLEFLIYFQGNSAPDKSGLPSDRFSAERTGGSVSTLTIQRTQQEDSAVYLCASSLVGTPGGLYEQYFGPGTRLTVT.

In this sample, this clonotype turned up a few times. V gene TRBV29-1 combines with J gene TRBJ1-1, with D possibly matching TRBD1 (5 bases). Per the germline V gene, CDR1 is SQVTM and CDR2 is ANQGSEA. The CDR3 is 13 residues long. Trimming pared 7 bases from V and 3 bases from J, leaving 15 bases between. The CDR3 region is CSGLSGGYTEAFF. In DNA form, the CDR3 reads TGCAGCGGACTTTCTGGGGGGTACACTGAAGCTTTCTTT.

This clonotype was counted only a few times. V and J are TRBV6-5 and TRBJ2-5, with 11 bases fitting TRBD2. The V gene end was trimmed by 4 bases and the J gene end by 12 bases; junction bases not matched to a gene: 13. The CDR3 covers 15 residues. Germline CDR1 and CDR2: MNHEY and SVGAGI. In DNA form, the CDR3 reads TGTGCCAGCAGTTCTTCCGGGACTAGCGGAGGGGGAAAGTACTTC. This translates into CASSSSGTSGGGKYF.

This rearrangement joins TRBV25-1 to TRBJ2-7; tentative D call: TRBD1 (6 bases). Germline-derived CDR1 and CDR2 are MGHDK and SYGVNS. This CDR3 spans 15 amino acids. Between the trimmed V and J ends, which lost 2 bases and 1 base, there was a span of 12 bases. In DNA, the CDR3 is TGTGCCAGCAGTGAAATCGGCAGGGGTTCCTACGAGCAGTACTTC. It is translated as CASSEIGRGSYEQYF.

This clonotype has only a few counts. The CDR3 coding sequence is TGTGCCAGCAGTGAAAGGGTGGGCTCCTACAATGAGCAGTTCTTC. Protein product: CASSERVGSYNEQFF. This sequence joins TRBV6-1 and TRBJ2-1, with D uncertain. Germline V gives CDR1 MNHNS, CDR2 SASEGT. This CDR3 comprises 15 residues. Trimming took off 2 bases at V and 0 bases at J, with 8 bases between the two ends.

A few counts support this clonotype. This chain connects TRBV20-1 to TRBJ2-3; D is unresolved. Germline assignment: CDR1 DFQATT and CDR2 SNEGSKA (reference sequence). V gave up 0 bases and J gave up 4 bases, with 5 bases separating them. This CDR3 is 12 amino acids long. The DNA of the CDR3 is TGCAGTGCTAGAGATCCCCCAGATACGCAGTATTTT. Its protein product is CSARDPPDTQYF.

Only a few counts were recorded for this clonotype. V and J are TRBV15 and TRBJ1-2; D not resolved. The V and J ends lost 1 base and 0 bases respectively, with 9 bases between them. The CDR3 is 15 amino acids. CDR1 and CDR2 from the germline V gene are LNHNV and YYDKDF (reference sequence). The CDR3 DNA reads TGTGCCACCAGCAGAGCCCGACACCCTAACTATGGCTACACCTTC. It specifies CATSRARHPNYGYTF.

This clonotype appeared a single time. The chain employs TRBV7-8 and TRBJ2-1, with 7 bases matching TRBD2. Losses at the gene ends were 8 bases for V and 7 bases for J; bases not matched to a gene: 14. Germline values: CDR1 SGHVS, CDR2 FQNEAQ. The CDR3 covers 15 residues. The DNA for the CDR3 is TGTGCCAGCGCCGAAAATGGCGGGAGAGGTAATGAGCAGTTCTTC. Its protein is CASAENGGRGNEQFF.

In nucleotides, the CDR3 is TGTGCCAGCAGCCCCCTGGAGGGGGGTTACGGCAAAAACATTCAGTACTTC. This translates into CASSPLEGGYGKNIQYF. This chain joins TRBV7-9 and TRBJ2-4; perhaps D is TRBD1 or TRBD2 (6 bases each). CDR3 length equals 17 residues. Per germline, CDR1 SEHNR and CDR2 FQNEAQ (reference sequence). V lost 5 bases and J 3 bases, leaving 20 bases between the germline ends.

V and J are TRBV20-1 and TRBJ1-1, with D uncertain. This CDR3 has 14 amino acids. Germline CDR1 DFQATT, CDR2 SNEGSKA (reference sequence). V lost 0 bases and J lost 3, with 11 bases in between. DNA for the CDR3: TGCAGTGCTAGAGACTTTGACCGGTACACTGAAGCTTTCTTT. This sequence encodes CSARDFDRYTEAFF.

The rearrangement uses TRBV2 and TRBJ1-2, with D possibly being TRBD1 (5 bases). CDR3 length: 15 amino acids. V lost 6 bases, J lost 0 bases, and 14 bases lay in between. Looked up from germline, CDR1 is SNHLY and CDR2 is FYNNEI. In nucleotides, the CDR3 is TGTGCCAGCAGAATTGATGTGGGGGCTAACTATGGCTACACCTTC. Protein sequence: CASRIDVGANYGYTF.

This clonotype has more than one count but fewer than ten. The chain couples TRBV4-1 to TRBJ2-1; 11 bases align to TRBD2. CDR1 and CDR2 from the germline V gene are MGHRA and YSYEKL. The CDR3 is made up of 17 amino acids. The V gene end was trimmed by 1 base and the J gene end by 6 bases; junction bases not matched to a gene: 8. CDR3 residues: CASSQVTSGSRSNEQFF. CDR3 bases: TGCGCCAGCAGCCAAGTAACTAGCGGGAGTAGGTCCAATGAGCAGTTCTTC.

This clonotype appeared many times. V is TRBV18 and J is TRBJ2-5; TRBD1 matches 7 bases. This CDR3 is 13 amino acids long. Germline CDR1 is KGHSH and CDR2 is LQKENI. The V segment lost 2 bases and the J segment 3 bases; nucleotides outside the gene matches: 0. CDR3 region: CASSPGTEETQYF. CDR3 nucleotides: TGTGCCAGCTCACCAGGGACAGAAGAGACCCAGTACTTC.

The chain links TRBV20-1 to TRBJ2-1; the D is unclear. Germline CDR1 DFQATT, CDR2 SNEGSKA (reference sequence). This CDR3 contains 14 residues. V gave up 0 bases and J gave up 5 bases, with 11 bases separating them. CDR3 sequence (DNA): TGCAGTGCTAGAGAGGGTCAGGCCAACAATGAGCAGTTCTTC. Protein: CSAREGQANNEQFF.